This T cell receptor (beta chain) appears in the sequencing data of a study of blood T cell repertoires in COVID-19. Study summary: Acute and convalescent COVID-19 specimens originated in the United States, Italy and Spain.

Individuals drawn from about two dozen US areas were roughly 18 to 95 years old. Researchers sorted participants into cohorts using their self-reported clinical history. This CDR3 spans 16 amino acids. Germline V CDR1 and CDR2: SNHLY, FYNNEI. The V segment lost 2 bases and the J segment 7 bases; nucleotides outside the gene matches: 7. Generated by immunoSEQ multiplex PCR, the TCRdb table keeps only in-frame clones and is missing some. The sample records 450,000 to 500,000 clones, around 85% being singletons. This clonotype was obtained from a woman aged 60-70 years who had recovered from COVID-19. The rearrangement joins TRBV2 to TRBJ2-1; 11 bases agree with TRBD2. Sequences were obtained from PBMCs or T cells enriched from blood (not recorded which). The CDR3 DNA is TGTGCCAGCAGTGAAATTAGCGGGGGGGCAGGGAATGAGCAGTTCTTC. Translation gives CASSEISGGAGNEQFF. Looking up the rest from reference TRBV2 and TRBJ2-1 gives the full variable domain: EPEVTQTPSHQVTQMGQEVILRCVPISNHLYFYWYRQILGQKVEFLVSFYNNEISEKSEIFDDQFSVERPDGSNFTLKIRSTKLEDSAMYFCASSEISGGAGNEQFFGPGTRLTVL.